This T cell receptor beta chain was documented in a study of blood T cell repertoires in COVID-19. Whole-study context: Italy, Spain and the United States were the sources of the convalescent and acute COVID-19 samples.

In the original processing: Reference gene primer amplification gave nucleated cell count estimates. The repertoire was sequenced with immunoSEQ multiplex PCR; TCRdb's copy has only in-frame clones and lacks some. V and J calls and clone size come straight from that table; D and trimming were deduced from the DNA. The table has 100,000 or so clones, 88% seen once. Source material: peripheral blood. This receptor was identified in a man aged 55 to 69 with acute or convalescent COVID-19.

CDR3 nucleotide sequence: TGTGCCAGCAGTTACGGGACAGCTATGAGCACAGATACGCAGTATTTT. This translates into CASSYGTAMSTDTQYF. V is TRBV6-6 and J is TRBJ2-3, with TRBD1 identical over 7 bases. The CDR3 length is 16 residues. V lost 2 bases, J lost 0 bases, and 5 bases stayed unmatched. In germline, CDR1 is MNHNY, CDR2 SVGAGI (reference sequence).